The rows below give T cell receptor beta chains drawn from one sample of a study of T-cell reconstitution after alpha-beta-depleted transplantation in children. TCRdb used MiXCR to reprocess the PCR reads, holding one entry per CDR3 protein. The sample consists of 100,000 to 150,000 distinct CDR3 sequences, roughly 24% of them appearing once. The sample here was PBMCs, mostly from graft donor cells, taken 180 days after TCRalphabeta/CD19-depleted stem cell transplant. The source of these receptors is a male patient between 2 and 15 years old who had a stem cell transplant for chronic granulomatous disease, so the T cells may come from the graft donor. Each CDR3 is given with its conserved first and last residue. The D gene is left open where the match is weak. A row's size may be missing; if present it is once, few, many or a size class.

D | size | J | V | CDR3 | DNA
- | - | TRBJ2-5 | TRBV15 | CATSRDNGFQETQYF | TGTGCCACCAGCAGAGATAATGGGTTCCAAGAGACCCAGTACTTC
TRBD2 | few | TRBJ2-1 | TRBV7-2 | CASSFAGVRNEQFF | TGTGCCAGCAGCTTCGCGGGAGTTAGAAATGAGCAGTTCTTC
- | - | TRBJ2-1 | TRBV5-1 | CASSLRDTDNEQFF | TGCGCCAGCAGCTTGCGGGACACAGACAATGAGCAGTTCTTC
TRBD1 | many | TRBJ2-1 | TRBV29-1 | CSVENRGDEQFF | TGCAGCGTTGAAAACAGGGGCGATGAGCAGTTCTTC
- | - | TRBJ2-1 | TRBV5-1 | CASSLQGLNEQFF | TGCGCCAGCAGCTTGCAGGGACTCAATGAGCAGTTCTTC
- | - | TRBJ2-1 | TRBV7-9 | CASSLEVGRTRDEQFF | TGTGCCAGCAGCTTAGAGGTTGGGCGGACGCGAGATGAGCAGTTCTTC
- | few | TRBJ2-7 | TRBV5-6 | CASSHSTGNEQYF | TGTGCCAGCAGCCATTCCACAGGGAACGAGCAGTACTTC
- | - | TRBJ2-7 | TRBV7-9 | CASSSTDIYEQYF | TGTGCCAGCAGCTCCACAGATATTTACGAGCAGTACTTC
- | few | TRBJ2-7 | TRBV18 | CASSTKTGSYEQYF | TGTGCCAGCTCGACGAAGACAGGCTCCTACGAGCAGTACTTC
- | few | TRBJ2-5 | TRBV5-1 | CASSQGTSKETQYF | TGCGCCAGCAGCCAAGGGACTTCCAAAGAGACCCAGTACTTC
- | many | TRBJ2-7 | TRBV11-2 | CASSLDVAYEQYF | TGTGCCAGCAGCTTAGACGTAGCCTACGAGCAGTACTTC
- | few | TRBJ2-7 | TRBV29-1 | CSVKGLGVYEQYF | TGCAGCGTTAAGGGTCTCGGAGTGTACGAGCAGTACTTC
- | many | TRBJ2-7 | TRBV4-1 | CASSQLPPVGQSSYEQYF | TGCGCCAGCAGCCAATTGCCCCCAGTAGGCCAGAGCTCCTACGAGCAGTACTTC
- | many | TRBJ2-3 | TRBV29-1 | CSALPVLKSTDTQYF | TGCAGCGCCCTCCCGGTCCTCAAGAGCACAGATACGCAGTATTTT
- | few | TRBJ1-1 | TRBV12-3/TRBV12-4 | CASNFLGVENTEAFF | TGTGCCAGCAACTTTTTAGGGGTCGAGAACACTGAAGCTTTCTTT
- | many | TRBJ2-3 | TRBV20-1 | CSASGLTSTDTQYF | TGCAGTGCTAGCGGGCTTACTAGCACAGATACGCAGTATTTT
TRBD2 | few | TRBJ2-1 | TRBV29-1 | CSVEEAAGGEQFF | TGCAGCGTTGAAGAGGCGGCGGGGGGTGAGCAGTTCTTC
TRBD2 | - | TRBJ2-3 | TRBV5-1 | CASSLASWLAGGADTQYF | TGCGCCAGCAGCTTGGCTTCCTGGCTAGCGGGAGGGGCAGATACGCAGTATTTT
- | few | TRBJ2-3 | TRBV20-1 | CRASSTDTQYF | TGCAGGGCGTCTAGCACAGATACGCAGTATTTT
TRBD2 | many | TRBJ2-7 | TRBV25-1 | CASSDSKDRLGTSGSSYEQYF | TGTGCCAGCAGTGACTCAAAGGACAGGCTCGGGACTAGCGGGAGCTCCTACGAGCAGTACTTC
- | - | TRBJ2-2 | TRBV20-1 | CSASPGATGELFF | TGCAGTGCTAGCCCAGGAGCAACCGGGGAGCTGTTTTTT
TRBD1 | - | TRBJ1-6 | TRBV6-1 | CASRQTGNSPLHF | TGTGCCAGCAGACAGACAGGGAACTCACCCCTCCACTTT
- | few | TRBJ2-7 | TRBV12-3/TRBV12-4 | CASSLGPRAKYEQYF | TGTGCCAGCAGTTTAGGGCCCAGGGCAAAATACGAGCAGTACTTC
- | many | TRBJ2-1 | TRBV5-1 | CASSLGVGSYNEQFF | TGCGCCAGCAGCTTGGGGGTGGGGTCCTACAATGAGCAGTTCTTC
- | - | TRBJ1-2 | TRBV28 | CASSFSGGLIGYTF | TGTGCCAGCAGTTTTTCGGGGGGATTGATCGGCTACACCTTC
TRBD1 | - | TRBJ2-5 | TRBV7-2 | CASSWPGRGETQYF | TGTGCCAGCAGCTGGCCTGGCAGGGGGGAGACCCAGTACTTC
- | - | TRBJ1-1 | TRBV29-1 | CSVVGFYTEAFF | TGCAGCGTTGTTGGGTTTTACACTGAAGCTTTCTTT
- | - | TRBJ2-2 | TRBV7-9 | CASSRPGSHTGELFF | TGTGCCAGCAGCCGACCTGGGTCCCACACCGGGGAGCTGTTTTTT
- | many | TRBJ2-7 | TRBV20-1 | CSAPTSSGEQYF | TGCAGTGCACCAACTAGTTCAGGCGAGCAGTACTTC
- | many | TRBJ1-5 | TRBV10-3 | CAISFPEGQPQHF | TGTGCCATCAGTTTCCCCGAAGGTCAGCCCCAGCATTTT